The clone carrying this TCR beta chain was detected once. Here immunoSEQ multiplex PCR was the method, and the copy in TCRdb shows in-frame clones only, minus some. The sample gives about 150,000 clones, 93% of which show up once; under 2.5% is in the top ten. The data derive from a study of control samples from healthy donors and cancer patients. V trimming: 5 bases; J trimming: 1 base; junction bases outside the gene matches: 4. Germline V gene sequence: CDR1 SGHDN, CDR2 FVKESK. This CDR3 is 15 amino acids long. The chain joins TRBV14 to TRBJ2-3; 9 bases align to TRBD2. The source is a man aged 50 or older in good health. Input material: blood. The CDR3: CASSTAGGRTDTQYF. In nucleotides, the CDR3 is TGTGCCAGCAGCACGGCGGGAGGGCGCACAGATACGCAGTATTTT.